One T cell receptor (beta chain) is described in this entry. This record comes from a study of technical replicates of blood from a few donors. The CDR3 length is 16 residues. CDR1 LGHNA and CDR2 YSLEER come from the germline V gene. V lost 5 bases to trimming and J lost 7 bases; unmatched junction nucleotides: 9. Generated by immunoSEQ multiplex PCR, the TCRdb table keeps only in-frame clones and is missing some. The data contain roughly 60,000 clones, around nine tenths of them seen just once; the ten biggest clones take up under 6.5%. This chain links TRBV4-3 with TRBJ2-1, with TRBD2 identical over 12 bases. What was sequenced was PBMCs. The TCR originated in a human donor in good health. Some clones in this sample may be carry-over from other donors' samples. The CDR3 sequence is CASSKARLAGVNEQFF. In DNA, the CDR3 is TGCGCCAGCAGCAAAGCTCGACTAGCGGGAGTAAATGAGCAGTTCTTC.